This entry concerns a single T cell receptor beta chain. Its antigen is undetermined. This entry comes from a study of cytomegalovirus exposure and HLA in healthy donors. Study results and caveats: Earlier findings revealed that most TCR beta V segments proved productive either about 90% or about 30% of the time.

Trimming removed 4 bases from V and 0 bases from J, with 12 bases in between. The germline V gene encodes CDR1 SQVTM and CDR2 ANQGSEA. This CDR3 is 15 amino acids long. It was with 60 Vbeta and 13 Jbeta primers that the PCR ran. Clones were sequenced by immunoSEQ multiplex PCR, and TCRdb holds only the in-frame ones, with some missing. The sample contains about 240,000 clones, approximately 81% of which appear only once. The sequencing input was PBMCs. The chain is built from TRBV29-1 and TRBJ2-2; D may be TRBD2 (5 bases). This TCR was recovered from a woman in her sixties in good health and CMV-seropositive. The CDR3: CSVGGSAANTGELFF. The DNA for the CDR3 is TGCAGCGTTGGAGGGAGCGCAGCGAACACCGGGGAGCTGTTTTTT.